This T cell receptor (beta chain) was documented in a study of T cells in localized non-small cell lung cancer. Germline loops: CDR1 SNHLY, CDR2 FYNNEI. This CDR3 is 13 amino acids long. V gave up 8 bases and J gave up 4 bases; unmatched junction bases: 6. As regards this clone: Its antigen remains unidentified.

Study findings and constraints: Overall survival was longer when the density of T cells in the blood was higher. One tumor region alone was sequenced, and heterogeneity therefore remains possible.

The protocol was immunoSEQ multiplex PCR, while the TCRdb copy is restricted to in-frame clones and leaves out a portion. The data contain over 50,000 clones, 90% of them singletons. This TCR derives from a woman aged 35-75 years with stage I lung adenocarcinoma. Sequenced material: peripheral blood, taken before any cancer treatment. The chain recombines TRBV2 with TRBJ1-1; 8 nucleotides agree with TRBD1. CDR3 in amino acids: CASGEDRATEAFF. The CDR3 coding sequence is TGTGCCAGCGGCGAGGACAGGGCCACTGAAGCTTTCTTT.